This entry concerns a single T cell receptor (beta chain). This sample stems from a study of blood T cell repertoires in COVID-19. This CDR3 spans 16 amino acids. Germline-derived CDR1 and CDR2 are SGHNT and YYREEE (reference sequence). Trimming at V came to 4 bases and at J to 0 bases, leaving 8 bases not matched to a gene. Assay: immunoSEQ multiplex PCR; the TCRdb copy retains only in-frame clones and omits some. The sample lists fewer than 350,000 clones; about 90% were seen once. The sequence came from a woman aged 25-40 years who had recovered from COVID-19. The rearrangement links TRBV5-4 to TRBJ2-3; TRBD2 aligns across 7 bases. The sequenced sample was peripheral blood. The chain's CDR3 is CASSLKAGPSTDTQYF. As DNA, the CDR3 is TGTGCCAGCAGCCTAAAAGCGGGACCCAGCACAGATACGCAGTATTTT. Complete variable domain (other parts from reference TRBV5-4 and TRBJ2-3): ETGVTQSPTHLIKTRGQQVTLRCSSQSGHNTVSWYQQALGQGPQFIFQYYREEENGRGNFPPRFSGLQFPNYSSELNVNALELDDSALYLCASSLKAGPSTDTQYFGPGTRLTVL.